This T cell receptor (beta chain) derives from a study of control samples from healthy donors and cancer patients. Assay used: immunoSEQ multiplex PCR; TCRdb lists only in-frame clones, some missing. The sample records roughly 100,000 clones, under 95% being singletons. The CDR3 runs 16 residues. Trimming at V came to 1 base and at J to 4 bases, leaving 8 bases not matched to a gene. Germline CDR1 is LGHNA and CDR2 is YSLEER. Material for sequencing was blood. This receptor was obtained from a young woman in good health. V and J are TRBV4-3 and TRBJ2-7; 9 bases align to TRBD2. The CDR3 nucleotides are TGCGCCAGCAGCCAAGGCCCAGGACTAGCGATATACGAGCAGTACTTC. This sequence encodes CASSQGPGLAIYEQYF.